The 8 T cell receptor beta chains below were found in one sample sequenced in a study of brain T cells in children with intractable seizures. Assay: immunoSEQ multiplex PCR; the TCRdb copy retains only in-frame clones and omits some. The table lists 110,000 or so clones, roughly 92% of them singletons, with 3.8% in the top ten. The starting material was peripheral blood, obtained at surgery. The source is a boy in the first two years of life with hemimegalencephaly and intractable seizures.

In this sample, this clone turned up a few times. The V gene is TRBV27, the J gene TRBJ2-7; 12 nucleotides line up with TRBD2. Germline CDR1 and CDR2: MNHEY and SMNVEV (reference sequence). The J segment lost 6 bases and the V segment lost 5 bases, leaving 8 bases of the junction unmatched. The CDR3 is 15 residues long. The CDR3 DNA reads TGTGCCAGCAGTCCCGGACTAGCGGGACTATCCGAGCAGTACTTC. Translation gives CASSPGLAGLSEQYF.

V usage is TRBV7-9 and J usage is TRBJ2-2; TRBD2 matches at 13 bases. This CDR3 contains 17 residues. The junction had 6 bases not matched to a gene; V was cut back by 1 base and J by 7 bases. Germline V gene sequence: CDR1 SEHNR, CDR2 FQNEAQ (reference sequence). This chain's CDR3 is CASSLEGLAGANGELFF. CDR3 nucleotide sequence: TGTGCCAGCAGCTTAGAAGGACTAGCGGGAGCTAACGGGGAGCTGTTTTTT.

The chain employs TRBV29-1 and TRBJ2-7, with D perhaps matching TRBD1 (5 bases). Germline CDR1 is SQVTM and CDR2 is ANQGSEA. V lost 4 bases and J lost 7, with 11 bases in between. The CDR3 is 11 amino acids. The CDR3 nucleotides read TGCAGCGTTGTGCAGGGCTGGGAGCAGTACTTC. Translation: CSVVQGWEQYF.

The chain combines TRBV6-5 with TRBJ2-7; perhaps TRBD2 as D (6 bases). The germline V gene has CDR1 MNHEY and CDR2 SVGAGI. V shed 6 bases and J shed 11 bases, with 17 bases lying between them. CDR3 length: 12 residues. CDR3: CASSFGAGREYF. The CDR3, as DNA: TGTGCCAGCAGCTTTGGGGCCGGGAGAGAGTACTTC.

V is TRBV28 and J is TRBJ2-3; D is undetermined. CDR1 is MDHEN and CDR2 is SYDVKM in the germline V gene. The CDR3 sequence is 14 residues long. The germline V and J ends were trimmed by 6 bases and 2 bases, with 12 bases remaining between them. CDR3 in amino acids: CASSLASLTDTQYF. The CDR3 nucleotides are TGTGCCAGCAGCCTCGCCTCCCTCACAGATACGCAGTATTTT.

The chain recombines TRBV7-9 with TRBJ2-1, with TRBD2 identical over 8 bases. The CDR3 extends over 17 amino acids. Germline V gives CDR1 SEHNR, CDR2 FQNEAQ (reference sequence). Unmatched junction bases numbered 5, after V lost 1 base and J lost 0 bases. CDR3 sequence (DNA): TGTGCCAGCAGCTTAGAATTAGCGGGATTCTCCTACAATGAGCAGTTCTTC. Its translation is CASSLELAGFSYNEQFF. Full variable domain (outside the CDR3, taken from reference TRBV7-9 and TRBJ2-1): DTGVSQNPRHKITKRGQNVTFRCDPISEHNRLYWYRQTLGQGPEFLTYFQNEAQLEKSRLLSDRFSAERPKGSFSTLEIQRTEQGDSAMYLCASSLELAGFSYNEQFFGPGTRLTVL.

The chain uses TRBV29-1 and TRBJ2-3; 8 bases line up with TRBD1. CDR3 length: 14 residues. The ends lost 4 bases at V and 4 bases at J; junction bases unmatched: 7. Looked up from germline, CDR1 is SQVTM and CDR2 is ANQGSEA. CDR3 nucleotide sequence: TGCAGCGTTGTAGGGCAGGGGGCCCCAGATACGCAGTATTTT. This encodes CSVVGQGAPDTQYF.

This clone was counted a few times. The rearrangement uses TRBV7-9 and TRBJ1-5, with a tentative D call TRBD1 (5 bases). Per germline, CDR1 SEHNR and CDR2 FQNEAQ (reference sequence). V was shortened by 11 bases and J by 3 bases, with 17 bases between the two germline ends. The CDR3 is made up of 14 amino acids. CDR3 sequence: CAPILGQHNQPQHF. The CDR3 nucleotides are TGTGCCCCCATCCTGGGGCAGCACAATCAGCCCCAGCATTTT. The full variable domain, completed using reference TRBV7-9 and TRBJ1-5, is DTGVSQNPRHKITKRGQNVTFRCDPISEHNRLYWYRQTLGQGPEFLTYFQNEAQLEKSRLLSDRFSAERPKGSFSTLEIQRTEQGDSAMYLCAPILGQHNQPQHFGDGTRLSIL.